The sequence of this TCR beta chain was determined in a study of T-cell memory formation after mild COVID-19. Study details: TCR clusters were largely donor specific. Overall study findings and caveats: Among CD4+ contracting clones, most were CM and EM, and CD8+ ones EMRA.

This clonotype was observed once. Antigen: not known. Libraries for TCRalpha and TCRbeta carried sample barcodes and unique molecular identifiers via 5'RACE. MiXCR was run by TCRdb on the 5' RACE reads, yielding one entry per CDR3 protein. This sample has under 550,000 distinct CDR3 sequences; approximately 19% occur once, and the top ten carry roughly 21%. Germline-derived CDR1 and CDR2 are SGHTA and FQGNSA. CDR3 length: 15 amino acids. V shed 2 bases and J shed 8 bases, with 16 bases lying between them. The rearrangement joins TRBV7-2 to TRBJ2-1; D assignment may be TRBD1 or TRBD2 (5 bases each). This clonotype was sampled from a man aged 18 to 30 who had mild COVID-19 (a few samples of this study predate the infection). Cell type and time point are not known. Material for sequencing was PBMCs or a T cell subset sorted from them (not recorded which). CDR3 nucleotides: TGTGCCAGCAGCTTATTGGGGACGAGCGTCCATGAGCAGTTCTTC. As protein: CASSLLGTSVHEQFF.